This passage covers 21 T cell receptor beta chains from one sample sequenced in a study of regulatory T cells in long-lasting Graves disease. iRepertoire HTBI primers and Arm-PCR of CDR3 regions built TCR beta libraries. TCRdb independently ran MiXCR on the multiplex PCR reads; one entry per CDR3 protein. The table includes around 500,000 distinct CDR3 sequences, approximately 16% detected once. Time point denoted: newly diagnosed GD, antithyroid drugs for less than 3 months. From RNA extracted from PBMCs, the TCR library was made. These data are also associated with another study on T cells in Graves' hyperthyroidism and ophthalmopathy.

This specimen was peripheral blood mononuclear cells (PBMCs), taken at new diagnosis, from a patient treated with antithyroid drugs. These TCRs come from a woman aged 35-65 years with Graves disease.

The chain combines TRBV11-3 with TRBJ2-2, with 10 bases matching TRBD1. V was pared by 5 bases and J by 6 bases, with 12 bases of the junction left unmatched. The CDR3 covers 17 residues. Looked up from germline, CDR1 is SGHNT and CDR2 is YENEEA. The CDR3: CASSTRDRGLNAGELFF. In nucleotides, the CDR3 is TGTGCCAGCAGCACCCGCGACAGGGGGCTTAACGCCGGGGAGCTGTTTTTT.

This clonotype showed up many times. The rearrangement uses TRBV24-1 and TRBJ2-5; perhaps TRBD1 as D (6 bases). The germline V and J ends were trimmed by 4 bases and 4 bases, with 15 bases remaining between them. Germline loops: CDR1 KGHDR, CDR2 SFDVKD. CDR3 length: 15 amino acids. CDR3 sequence: CATSEFKQGRETQYF. In nucleotides, the CDR3 is TGTGCCACCAGTGAGTTCAAACAGGGACGAGAGACCCAGTACTTC.

The gene calls are TRBV19 and TRBJ2-1; D is undetermined. The germline gives CDR1 LNHDA, CDR2 SQIVND (reference sequence). Trimming left V 5 bases short and J 14 bases short, with 16 bases between. The CDR3 extends over 12 amino acids. The CDR3 bases are TGTGCCAGTAGTGCCAGTTCAACGAAGGAGTTCTTC. Amino acids: CASSASSTKEFF. Variable domain in full (rest from reference TRBV19 and TRBJ2-1): DGGITQSPKYLFRKEGQNVTLSCEQNLNHDAMYWYRQDPGQGLRLIYYSQIVNDFQKGDIAEGYSVSREKKESFPLTVTSAQKNPTAFYLCASSASSTKEFFGPGTRLTVL.

There are many counts of this clonotype. The genes are TRBV12-3 or TRBV12-4 and TRBJ1-1; D is unresolved. The CDR3 has 12 residues. V was trimmed by 1 base and J by 4 bases, leaving 4 bases between them. The CDR3: CASSLDGTEAFF. CDR3 nucleotides: TGTGCCAGCAGTTTAGACGGCACTGAAGCTTTCTTT.

This clonotype was counted only a few times. One junction end does not reproduce the germline sequence, and a read error may be involved. The chain couples TRBV11-2 to TRBJ2-7; TRBD2 matches 8 bases. Looked up from germline, CDR1 is SGHAT and CDR2 is FQNNGV. The CDR3 runs to 17 residues. The CDR3 loop reads CASSLDPPGGVKNEQYF. CDR3 nucleotide sequence: TGCGCCAGCAGCCTGGACCCCCCGGGAGGGGTAAAGAACGAGCAGTACTTC.

This clonotype has a count of ten or more. This rearrangement joins TRBV5-6 to TRBJ2-7; D ambiguous. The germline V and J ends were trimmed by 5 bases and 7 bases, with 13 bases remaining between them. This CDR3 comprises 12 residues. CDR1 and CDR2 from the germline V gene are SGHDT and YYEEEE. CDR3 amino acids: CASSFAGGEQYF. The CDR3 DNA sequence: TGTGCCAGCAGTTTCGCCGGTGGGGAGCAGTACTTC. The full variable domain, its missing parts supplied by reference TRBV5-6 and TRBJ2-7, is DAGVTQSPTHLIKTRGQQVTLRCSPKSGHDTVSWYQQALGQGPQFIFQYYEEEERQRGNFPDRFSGHQFPNYSSELNVNALLLGDSALYLCASSFAGGEQYFGPGTRLTVT.

This clonotype was seen many times. The chain couples TRBV2 to TRBJ2-5, with TRBD1 matching over 10 bases. V gave up 1 base and J gave up 7 bases; unmatched junction bases: 12. This CDR3 comprises 17 residues. Germline CDR1 SNHLY, CDR2 FYNNEI. The CDR3, as DNA: TGTGCCAGCAGTGAAGACCCCCGGGACAGGGGATATCGGACCCAGTACTTC. Its protein product is CASSEDPRDRGYRTQYF.

This clonotype showed up many times. The chain uses TRBV6-1 and TRBJ2-7, with 11 bases that match TRBD1. With 7 bases clipped from V and 2 bases from J, the junction kept 7 bases outside the gene matches. Germline V CDR1 and CDR2: MNHNS, SASEGT. The CDR3 covers 15 residues. CDR3 region: CASTIGTGGAYEQYF. For the CDR3, the DNA is TGTGCCAGCACTATAGGGACAGGGGGGGCCTACGAGCAGTACTTC.

A word on this clonotype: One end of the junction varies from germline; a read error may be responsible. In DNA, the CDR3 is TGTGCCAGCGGGGCAGGCATTCAAGGGACCCAGTACTTC. Residues: CASGAGIQGTQYF. The rearrangement uses TRBV2 and TRBJ2-5; D perhaps matches TRBD1 (5 bases). Germline-derived CDR1 and CDR2 are SNHLY and FYNNEI. The CDR3 totals 13 residues.

The chain uses TRBV18 and TRBJ1-1; D not certain. The germline CDR1 and CDR2 sequences are KGHSH and LQKENI. V lost 2 bases to trimming and J lost 6 bases, with 13 bases between them. The CDR3 runs to 14 residues. In DNA, the CDR3 is TGTGCCAGCTCACCAAAGGACGGGAGGGCTGAAGCTTTCTTT. Translation gives CASSPKDGRAEAFF.

This clonotype was counted a few times. The chain links TRBV12-3 or TRBV12-4 to TRBJ2-2; D is unresolved. Trimming removed 7 bases from V and 1 base from J, with 10 bases in between. The CDR3 is made up of 14 amino acids. The DNA of the CDR3 is TGTGCCAGCACCCAAATGATGAACACCGGGGAGCTGTTTTTT. Translating gives CASTQMMNTGELFF.

This clonotype was seen a handful of times. This rearrangement joins TRBV9 to TRBJ2-1, with 8 bases matching TRBD1. The CDR3 is 14 amino acids. Germline-derived CDR1 and CDR2 are SGDLS and YYNGEE. V gave up 6 bases and J gave up 8 bases; unmatched junction bases: 10. CDR3 sequence: CASKGQGAWDEQFF. CDR3 nucleotide sequence: TGTGCCAGCAAAGGGCAGGGGGCTTGGGATGAGCAGTTCTTC. Variable domain in full (rest from reference TRBV9 and TRBJ2-1): DSGVTQTPKHLITATGQRVTLRCSPRSGDLSVYWYQQSLDQGLQFLIQYYNGEERAKGNILERFSAQQFPDLHSELNLSSLELGDSALYFCASKGQGAWDEQFFGPGTRLTVL.

The genes are TRBV7-9 and TRBJ2-2; D may be TRBD1 (5 bases). The CDR3 has 14 residues. With 5 bases removed from V and 7 bases from J, the gap between germline ends came to 14 bases. Germline lookup yields CDR1 SEHNR and CDR2 FQNEAQ (reference sequence). The CDR3 nucleotides read TGTGCCAGCAGCGCACGACAGTTTATCGGGGAGCTGTTTTTT. It codes for CASSARQFIGELFF.

This clonotype has a count of ten or more. V and J are TRBV13 and TRBJ1-1; 9 positions agree with TRBD1. This CDR3 is built from 14 residues. Germline V lookup: CDR1 PRHDT, CDR2 FYEKMQ (reference sequence). The trim removed 8 bases at V and 5 bases at J, leaving 9 bases unmatched. As DNA, the CDR3 is TGTGCCAGCGGAAACAGGGGGCGCTGGACTGAAGCTTTCTTT. Protein: CASGNRGRWTEAFF.

This clonotype was counted only a few times. The chain employs TRBV29-1 and TRBJ1-1; possibly TRBD1 for D (5 bases). The V end lost 8 bases, the J end lost 4 bases, and 17 bases lay between the germline ends. The CDR3 runs 13 residues. The germline gives CDR1 SQVTM, CDR2 ANQGSEA. The CDR3 protein is CSILFWRGTEAFF. The CDR3 DNA sequence: TGCAGCATTTTATTTTGGAGGGGCACTGAAGCTTTCTTT. Together with reference TRBV29-1 and TRBJ1-1, the CDR3 gives the full variable domain: SAVISQKPSRDICQRGTSLTIQCQVDSQVTMMFWYRQQPGQSLTLIATANQGSEATYESGFVIDKFPISRPNLTFSTLTVSNMSPEDSSIYLCSILFWRGTEAFFGQGTRLTVV.

On this clonotype itself: This may come from a read error, since a much larger clone is one base off. V usage is TRBV7-2 and J usage is TRBJ2-3; no clear D. CDR3 length equals 15 residues. CDR1 is SGHTA and CDR2 is FQGNSA in the germline V gene. The CDR3 nucleotides read TGTGCCGGCAGCTTACCCGGAATTACGCAAGATACGCAGTATTTT. As protein: CAGSLPGITQDTQYF.

This clonotype was counted many times. The chain carries TRBV2 and TRBJ2-2; 10 bases line up with TRBD1. In germline, CDR1 is SNHLY, CDR2 FYNNEI. The CDR3 is 15 residues long. The V and J ends lost 6 bases and 3 bases, in that order; junction bases with no gene match: 4. CDR3 protein: CASRPGTGDTGELFF. DNA for the CDR3: TGTGCCAGCAGACCCGGGACAGGGGACACCGGGGAGCTGTTTTTT.

Note on this clonotype: Since a much larger clone is just one base distant, this may be a read error. V is TRBV10-3 and J is TRBJ2-1; either TRBD1 or TRBD2 may fit D (5 bases each). The germline V gene has CDR1 ENHRY and CDR2 SYGVKD. The ends were cut back, 4 bases at V and 13 bases at J, with 14 bases in the middle. This CDR3 has 12 residues. The CDR3 DNA reads as TGTGCCATCAGTGGGGATAGAGGGACCCAGTTCTTC. This gives the protein CAISGDRGTQFF.

The J gene is TRBJ2-5, the V gene TRBV18, with D possibly matching TRBD2 (6 bases). Germline CDR1 and CDR2: KGHSH and LQKENI. Trimming left V 6 bases short and J 5 bases short, with 13 bases between. The CDR3 runs to 13 residues. CDR3 loop: CASSRLGSETQYF. The CDR3 coding sequence is TGTGCCAGCTCTCGACTAGGTTCTGAGACCCAGTACTTC.

This clonotype has at least ten counts. The chain joins TRBV11-2 to TRBJ1-2, with a possible D match to TRBD1 (6 bases). With 3 bases removed from V and 4 bases from J, the gap between germline ends came to 15 bases. CDR3 size: 15 residues. CDR1 and CDR2 from the germline V gene are SGHAT and FQNNGV. The CDR3 DNA reads as TGTGCCAGCAGCTTCGGGACAAATTTCCCCTATGGCTACACCTTC. It codes for CASSFGTNFPYGYTF.

This clonotype has ten or more counts. The chain recombines TRBV6-4 with TRBJ2-2; D unclear. V dropped 2 bases and J dropped 5 bases, with 9 bases sitting between them. The CDR3 has 14 amino acids. The V gene's germline CDR1 is MRHNA and CDR2 SNTAGT. The CDR3 is CASSDERETGELFF. For the CDR3, the DNA is TGTGCCAGCAGTGACGAGAGAGAGACCGGGGAGCTGTTTTTT.